This T cell receptor beta chain stems from a study of spatial heterogeneity in lung cancer. Broader study findings: There were more appearances of ubiquitous expanded tumor TCRs in blood at resection than at follow-up.

Each TCR cDNA molecule bore a unique molecular identifier. In TCRdb, the 5' RACE reads were re-called with MiXCR into one record per CDR3 protein. This sample has tens of thousands of distinct CDR3 sequences, with about 20% found just once. This clonotype was found many times. Antigen: not known. Time point here: sample taken at primary tumor resection. Unsorted whole RNA from tumor, nontumor lung or frozen PBMC underwent sequencing. The CDR3 sequence is 11 residues long. V shed 8 bases and J shed 6 bases, with 7 bases lying between them. CDR1 LNHDA and CDR2 SQIVND come from the germline V gene (reference sequence).

The V call is TRBV19, the J call TRBJ2-2; D is undetermined. The origin of this receptor is a male donor with early-stage non-small cell lung cancer. The specimen was PBMCs, collected at surgery. The CDR3 bases are TGTGCCAGTCGATTCTCCGGGGAGCTGTTTTTT. This encodes CASRFSGELFF.